The 13 T cell receptor beta chains below all came from one sample that was sequenced in a study of graft-versus-host responses after intestinal transplantation. Their antigens are not known. Assay used: immunoSEQ multiplex PCR; TCRdb lists only in-frame clones, some missing. The repertoire has tens of thousands of clones, 85% to 90% of them found once; the top ten carry around 0.11%. Sequencing used unstimulated CD4+ T cells sorted from spleen or lymph node cells, obtained before intestinal transplant. The receptors stem from a human donor who received an intestinal transplant.

This chain links TRBV7-8 with TRBJ1-3; 7 bases map to TRBD1. J lost 7 bases, V lost 8 bases, and 11 bases had no gene match. The CDR3 is 14 residues long. Germline V gene lookup returns CDR1 SGHVS and CDR2 FQNEAQ. CDR3 bases: TGTGCCAGCTCCCCGATCGACAGGGTCAACACCATATATTTT. It translates to CASSPIDRVNTIYF.

The rearrangement joins TRBV7-8 to TRBJ2-5; TRBD1 aligns across 10 bases. The germline gives CDR1 SGHVS, CDR2 FQNEAQ. The CDR3 totals 15 residues. With 5 bases clipped from V and 7 bases from J, the junction kept 10 bases outside the gene matches. As DNA, the CDR3 is TGTGCCAGCAGCCCCGGGACAGGGGTAGGTGGGACCCAGTACTTC. Protein sequence: CASSPGTGVGGTQYF. Supplemented by reference TRBV7-8 and TRBJ2-5, the full variable domain reads GAGVSQSPRYKVAKRGQDVALRCDPISGHVSLFWYQQALGQGPEFLTYFQNEAQLDKSGLPSDRFFAERPEGSVSTLKIQRTQQEDSAVYLCASSPGTGVGGTQYFGPGTRLLVL.

The chain joins TRBV11-2 to TRBJ2-7, with TRBD2 matching over 9 bases. With V trimmed by 1 base and J by 2 bases, 0 bases remained unmatched. The CDR3 extends over 14 amino acids. Germline V gives CDR1 SGHAT, CDR2 FQNNGV. CDR3 loop: CASSLASGAYEQYF. The CDR3 region has the DNA TGTGCCAGCAGCTTAGCTAGCGGGGCCTACGAGCAGTACTTC.

The count of this clone is one. This chain uses TRBV7-9 with TRBJ2-1; a possible D gene is TRBD2 (5 bases). CDR1 is SEHNR, CDR2 FQNEAQ, per germline (reference sequence). V was shortened by 4 bases and J by 9 bases, with 10 bases between the two germline ends. CDR3 length: 12 amino acids. CDR3 sequence (DNA): TGTGCCAGCAGCTCCTCACGGGGTGAGCAGTTCTTC. This gives the protein CASSSSRGEQFF.

The chain is built from TRBV5-1 and TRBJ1-2; D unclear. The CDR3 has 15 amino acids. Germline V lookup: CDR1 SGHRS, CDR2 YFSETQ. Trimming left V 2 bases short and J 0 bases short, with 11 bases between. The DNA of the CDR3 is TGCGCCAGCAGCTTTGGCGGGGTTACTAACTATGGCTACACCTTC. Amino acid sequence: CASSFGGVTNYGYTF.

The chain recombines TRBV9 with TRBJ1-1, with a tentative D call TRBD1 (5 bases). The V gene's germline CDR1 is SGDLS and CDR2 YYNGEE. Trimming stripped 0 bases from V and 5 bases from J, with 11 bases between. The CDR3 is 14 residues long. The CDR3 region is CASSVELGGTEAFF. The DNA of the CDR3 is TGTGCCAGCAGCGTAGAATTGGGGGGGACTGAAGCTTTCTTT.

This chain joins TRBV6-1 and TRBJ1-3, with D tentatively TRBD1 (5 bases). Germline assignment: CDR1 MNHNS and CDR2 SASEGT. V was clipped by 4 bases and J by 4 bases, with 14 bases between them. The CDR3 loop spans 15 amino acids. CDR3 protein: CASSALGGSGNTIYF. CDR3 DNA: TGTGCCAGCAGTGCTCTCGGGGGTTCCGGAAACACCATATATTTT.

This clone was seen once. The sample has other DNA sequences that encode this CDR3 too. The chain is built from TRBV27 and TRBJ2-4; TRBD2 matches 7 bases. Germline-derived CDR1 and CDR2 are MNHEY and SMNVEV (reference sequence). The CDR3 is 17 residues long. Trimming cost V 0 bases and J 0 bases; bases outside gene matches: 5. In DNA form, the CDR3 reads TGTGCCAGCAGTTTATCCGGCGGGGGATTAGCCAAAAACATTCAGTACTTC. This translates into CASSLSGGGLAKNIQYF.

The chain couples TRBV5-6 to TRBJ1-6; TRBD1 might be the D (6 bases). Per the germline V gene, CDR1 is SGHDT and CDR2 is YYEEEE. V was cut by 5 bases and J by 9 bases, with 15 bases left in between. This CDR3 is built from 14 residues. CDR3 nucleotide sequence: TGTGCCAGCAGGAAGAGGGGGTTCGGTTCACCCCTCCACTTT. This encodes CASRKRGFGSPLHF.

Comments on this clone: A junction end diverges from the germline sequence, so it may reflect a read error. This chain connects TRBV7-7 to TRBJ2-1, with TRBD1 as a possible D gene (7 bases). The CDR3 length is 15 residues. From germline, CDR1 is SSHAT and CDR2 FNYEAQ (reference sequence). This CDR3 reads CASSPVAGGWNEQFF. CDR3 DNA sequence: TGTGCTAGCAGCCCCGTCGCAGGGGGGTGGAATGAGCAGTTCTTC.

This chain connects TRBV9 to TRBJ1-5; D ambiguous. The V end lost 0 bases, the J end lost 3 bases, and 10 bases lay between the germline ends. Germline lookup yields CDR1 SGDLS and CDR2 YYNGEE. CDR3 length: 15 amino acids. The CDR3 spells CASSVGTGDNQPQHF. The CDR3, as DNA: TGTGCCAGCAGCGTAGGGACGGGAGACAATCAGCCCCAGCATTTT.

The chain recombines TRBV7-3 with TRBJ2-1; TRBD2 matches at 8 bases. Trimming took 5 bases from V and 6 from J; bases not matched to a gene: 12. The CDR3 extends over 16 amino acids. Germline CDR1 and CDR2: SGHTA and FQGTGA. The CDR3 reads CASSVSGGAGVNEQFF. The DNA for the CDR3 is TGTGCCAGCAGCGTCAGCGGAGGAGCGGGGGTCAATGAGCAGTTCTTC.

The V gene is TRBV9, the J gene TRBJ2-7; TRBD2 is a possible D gene (6 bases). The CDR3 extends over 15 amino acids. The ends were cut back, 0 bases at V and 6 bases at J, with 16 bases in the middle. CDR1 is SGDLS and CDR2 is YYNGEE in the germline V gene. CDR3 protein: CASSVAPGLTGEQYF. CDR3 coding DNA: TGTGCCAGCAGCGTAGCCCCCGGACTAACTGGCGAGCAGTACTTC.